The rows below give T cell receptor beta chains drawn from one sample of a study of shared clonotypes between healthy human individuals. Sequencing was performed with immunoSEQ multiplex PCR; in TCRdb, only in-frame clones are kept and a portion is missing. The table includes roughly 2.1 million clones, around 93% detected once. The sample was naive CD8+ T cells from PBMCs. Receptors originate from a man aged 18 to 35 in good health. Some clones in this sample may be carry-over from other donors' samples. CDR3s include the opening cysteine and the closing phenylalanine or tryptophan. Each record gives: V gene, J gene, CDR3 length, D gene, clone size, CDR3 DNA, CDR3 protein. The D gene is left open where the match is weak. Expanded clones get a size class; other rows say once, few or many, or leave the size out.

>TRBV6-1|TRBJ2-3|15|TRBD2|.
TGTGCCAGCCCCCCAGCGGGAGGTGGGACAGATACGCAGTATTTT
CASPPAGGGTDTQYF
>TRBV6-1|TRBJ1-1|13|.|.
TGTGCCAGCAGTGAGGGCAGGTACACTGAAGCTTTCTTT
CASSEGRYTEAFF
>TRBV5-1|TRBJ2-2|16|.|.
TGCGCCAGCAGCTTGGGACAAAAGGCGAACACCGGGGAGCTGTTTTTT
CASSLGQKANTGELFF
>TRBV19|TRBJ1-1|16|.|.
TGTGCCAGTAGTATATTCCAGGGGTTGGGGAACACTGAAGCTTTCTTT
CASSIFQGLGNTEAFF
>TRBV12-5|TRBJ2-3|16|TRBD2|.
TGTGCTAGTGGTTTGGAATTAGCGGGAGTGGCAGATACGCAGTATTTT
CASGLELAGVADTQYF
>TRBV27|TRBJ2-1|15|TRBD2|.
TGTGCCAGCAGTTCAACTAGCGGGTCCTACAATGAGCAGTTCTTC
CASSSTSGSYNEQFF
>TRBV5-3|TRBJ1-2|15|TRBD1|.
TGTGCCAGAAGCAATTTATGGACAGGCCGCTATGGCTACACCTTC
CARSNLWTGRYGYTF
>TRBV14|TRBJ2-3|18|TRBD2|.
TGTGCCAGCAGCCAAGAGTGGAGGACTAGCGGTCCCCGAGGTACGCAGTATTTT
CASSQEWRTSGPRGTQYF
>TRBV4-3|TRBJ2-5|13|.|.
TGCGCCAGCAGCCAAGCAGTACAAGAGACCCAGTACTTC
CASSQAVQETQYF
>TRBV27|TRBJ2-1|13|.|.
TGTGCCAGCAGCCCAGGGAAGTACAATGAGCAGTTCTTC
CASSPGKYNEQFF
>TRBV27|TRBJ2-3|13|.|.
TGTGCCAGCAGTTACGGGGTCACAGATACGCAGTATTTT
CASSYGVTDTQYF
>TRBV11-2|TRBJ2-3|16|.|.
TGTGCCAGCAGCTTAGGTTGGGGACCGTACACAGATACGCAGTATTTT
CASSLGWGPYTDTQYF
>TRBV11-2|TRBJ2-3|17|.|.
TGTGCCAGCAGCTTAGGGGTCCTGCAGGGGTCGTCAGATACGCAGTATTTT
CASSLGVLQGSSDTQYF
>TRBV4-1|TRBJ2-2|17|TRBD2|.
TGCGCCAGCAGCCCCAAAGGCGGGAGGGTTCCTACCGGGGAGCTGTTTTTT
CASSPKGGRVPTGELFF
>TRBV10-3|TRBJ2-7|13|.|.
TGTGCCATCAGTGAGAAGGGGGTCTACGAGCAGTACTTC
CAISEKGVYEQYF
>TRBV27|TRBJ1-5|16|.|.
TGTGCCAGCAGTTTATCGGCCGGAGTTCCCTATCAGCCCCAGCATTTT
CASSLSAGVPYQPQHF
>TRBV7-2|TRBJ2-7|17|TRBD2|.
TGTGCCAGCAGCTTAGAGGGACTAGCGGGAGGGCTCTACGAGCAGTACTTC
CASSLEGLAGGLYEQYF
>TRBV12-5|TRBJ2-1|17|.|.
TGTGCTAGTGGTTTGTCACACAAGATATCCTCCTACAATGAGCAGTTCTTC
CASGLSHKISSYNEQFF
>TRBV4-3|TRBJ2-2|17|TRBD1|once
TGCGCCAGCAGCCGAGACAGGGAACGGAGGAACACCGGGGAGCTGTTTTTT
CASSRDRERRNTGELFF
>TRBV9|TRBJ2-2|16|.|.
TGTGCCAGCAGCGTAGGTGGCGGGATATACACCGGGGAGCTGTTTTTT
CASSVGGGIYTGELFF